Listed below are T cell receptor beta chains from one sample, sequenced in a study of shared clonotypes between healthy human individuals. The assay was immunoSEQ multiplex PCR, and TCRdb's table has in-frame clones only and misses some. The sample has some 1.4 million clones; roughly 96% are singletons. Sequenced input: naive CD4+ T cells sorted from blood. All receptors derive from a man aged 25-45 years in good health. The CDR3 runs from the conserved cysteine through the conserved F or W. Each record gives: clone size, D gene, J gene, V gene, CDR3 protein, CDR3 DNA. The D gene is left open where the match is weak. Rows may omit the clone size; those that give it use once, few, many or a size class.

once,NA,TRBJ2-5,TRBV27,CASSFNLAGQPQETQYF,TGTGCCAGCAGTTTTAATCTGGCGGGACAGCCACAAGAGACCCAGTACTTC
NA,NA,TRBJ2-7,TRBV11-2,CASSLTHPSGDYYEQYF,TGTGCCAGCAGCTTAACTCACCCGTCCGGCGACTACTACGAGCAGTACTTC
once,TRBD1,TRBJ2-7,TRBV28,CASTSPGRGLYEQYF,TGTGCCAGCACCTCCCCCGGCAGGGGGCTTTACGAGCAGTACTTC
NA,TRBD2,TRBJ2-7,TRBV29-1,CSVAGGRESEQYF,TGCAGCGTTGCGGGGGGGCGGGAGAGCGAGCAGTACTTC
NA,NA,TRBJ2-7,TRBV28,CASSLRQYEQYF,TGTGCCAGCAGTTTAAGACAATACGAGCAGTACTTC
NA,NA,TRBJ2-7,TRBV2,CASSKESSYEQYF,TGTGCCAGCAGTAAGGAGTCCTCCTACGAGCAGTACTTC
NA,NA,TRBJ1-4,TRBV5-6,CASSLRDTVTGKLFF,TGTGCCAGCAGCTTACGGGACACCGTAACGGGAAAACTGTTTTTT
NA,TRBD1,TRBJ1-1,TRBV11-2,CASSLAAGGTEAFF,TGTGCCAGCAGCTTAGCCGCAGGGGGCACTGAAGCTTTCTTT
NA,NA,TRBJ2-7,TRBV10-2,CASSPDRGPAYEQYF,TGCGCCAGCAGTCCCGACCGTGGACCTGCCTACGAGCAGTACTTC
NA,NA,TRBJ2-7,TRBV10-3,CAIQGPAYEQYF,TGTGCCATCCAGGGGCCCGCCTACGAGCAGTACTTC
NA,NA,TRBJ2-3,TRBV29-1,CSSREGFTDTQYF,TGCAGCTCCCGAGAGGGGTTCACAGATACGCAGTATTTT
NA,TRBD2,TRBJ2-3,TRBV7-9,CASSLAGTSGRDF,TGTGCCAGCAGCTTAGCAGGGACTAGCGGGAGGGATTTT
NA,NA,TRBJ2-3,TRBV9,CASSADLVGDTQYF,TGTGCCAGCAGCGCCGACCTAGTAGGTGATACGCAGTATTTT
NA,NA,TRBJ2-2,TRBV9,CASSVVSPAGPGELFF,TGTGCCAGCAGCGTAGTTAGCCCAGCCGGGCCCGGGGAGCTGTTTTTT
NA,NA,TRBJ2-5,TRBV18,CASSPPAGWETQYF,TGTGCCAGCTCACCACCCGCCGGGTGGGAGACCCAGTACTTC
NA,TRBD1,TRBJ2-3,TRBV11-2,CASSYFRGQGAEYTQYF,TGTGCCAGCAGCTACTTCAGAGGACAGGGGGCTGAGTATACGCAGTATTTT
NA,NA,TRBJ2-3,TRBV5-4,CASSLGGVHTDTQYF,TGTGCCAGCAGCTTGGGGGGGGTACACACAGATACGCAGTATTTT
NA,NA,TRBJ2-7,TRBV11-1,CASSLLSGAVYEQYF,TGTGCCAGCAGTCTTTTGTCGGGGGCGGTCTACGAGCAGTACTTC
NA,NA,TRBJ1-1,TRBV10-3,CAISDPGGYNTEAFF,TGTGCCATCAGTGATCCGGGGGGGTACAACACTGAAGCTTTCTTT
NA,NA,TRBJ2-4,TRBV4-1,CASSPSLTPGVNIQYF,TGCGCCAGCAGCCCTTCCTTGACCCCGGGAGTGAACATTCAGTACTTC
NA,TRBD1,TRBJ1-5,TRBV5-1,CASSPGTGEQPQHF,TGCGCCAGCAGCCCAGGGACAGGGGAGCAGCCCCAGCATTTT
NA,NA,TRBJ1-5,TRBV19,CASSISGGSNQPQHF,TGTGCCAGTAGTATTTCGGGGGGAAGCAATCAGCCCCAGCATTTT
NA,TRBD2,TRBJ2-2,TRBV4-2,CASSQDPRLAGVGGELFF,TGTGCCAGCAGCCAAGATCCCCGACTAGCGGGAGTCGGCGGGGAGCTGTTTTTT
NA,NA,TRBJ2-7,TRBV9,CASSSGTYNEQYF,TGTGCCAGCAGCTCCGGGACTTACAACGAGCAGTACTTC
NA,NA,TRBJ1-3,TRBV7-9,CASSLVGSGFAGRNTIYF,TGTGCCAGCAGCTTAGTTGGTTCAGGTTTCGCGGGAAGAAACACCATATATTTT
NA,NA,TRBJ2-1,TRBV2,CASSQEESSYNEQFF,TGTGCCAGCAGTCAGGAGGAAAGCTCCTACAATGAGCAGTTCTTC
NA,NA,TRBJ2-2,TRBV6-6,CASSIRRARNGELFF,TGTGCCAGCAGTATCCGCAGGGCTAGGAACGGGGAGCTGTTTTTT
NA,TRBD1,TRBJ2-7,TRBV28,CASSQRQGSIREQYF,TGTGCCAGCAGCCAACGACAGGGATCGATCAGGGAGCAGTACTTC
NA,NA,TRBJ1-5,TRBV9,CASSGISPGHKKEYSNQPQHF,TGTGCCAGCAGCGGTATCTCACCGGGACACAAGAAAGAATATAGCAATCAGCCCCAGCATTTT
NA,TRBD2,TRBJ2-3,TRBV9,CASSVVGGPDTQYF,TGTGCCAGCAGCGTCGTGGGAGGGCCGGATACGCAGTATTTT
NA,TRBD2,TRBJ2-1,TRBV19,CASSMGLPINEQFF,TGTGCCAGTAGTATGGGACTACCTATCAATGAGCAGTTCTTC
NA,NA,TRBJ1-1,TRBV2,CASSEAARLRAFF,TGTGCCAGCAGTGAAGCGGCCCGCCTGCGAGCTTTCTTT
NA,NA,TRBJ2-6,TRBV4-3,CASSQERSPGANVLTF,TGCGCCAGCAGCCAAGAAAGGAGCCCTGGGGCCAACGTCCTGACTTTC
once,NA,TRBJ1-2,TRBV11-2,CASSLGTVYGYTF,TGTGCCAGCAGCTTAGGGACAGTCTATGGCTACACCTTC
NA,NA,TRBJ1-2,TRBV5-8,CASSLVRGADYGYTF,TGTGCCAGCAGCTTGGTTCGGGGGGCTGACTATGGCTACACCTTC
NA,NA,TRBJ2-7,TRBV5-6,CASSHLAAGYEQYF,TGTGCCAGCAGCCATTTAGCGGCGGGGTACGAGCAGTACTTC
NA,NA,TRBJ1-3,TRBV18,CASSPDRGADTIYF,TGTGCCAGCTCACCAGATCGGGGCGCCGACACCATATATTTT
NA,TRBD1,TRBJ2-5,TRBV29-1,CSVEGTGKTQYF,TGCAGCGTTGAAGGGACAGGAAAGACCCAGTACTTC
once,TRBD1,TRBJ2-2,TRBV11-2,CASSLTGDTGELFF,TGTGCCAGCAGCTTGACAGGGGACACCGGGGAGCTGTTTTTT
NA,NA,TRBJ1-3,TRBV28,CASSLWRARHSGNTIYF,TGTGCCAGCAGTTTATGGCGGGCCAGACACTCTGGAAACACCATATATTTT
NA,TRBD2,TRBJ2-1,TRBV6-6,CASSTAGSSNEQFF,TGTGCCAGCAGCACAGCGGGAAGTAGTAATGAGCAGTTCTTC
once,NA,TRBJ2-3,TRBV9,CASSVGTVITDTQYF,TGTGCCAGCAGCGTAGGGACAGTAATCACAGATACGCAGTATTTT
NA,NA,TRBJ2-7,TRBV7-9,CASSLRTDGYEQYF,TGTGCCAGCAGCTTACGGACAGACGGTTACGAGCAGTACTTC
NA,NA,TRBJ2-2,TRBV2,CASSDWLEGGLFF,TGTGCCAGCAGTGACTGGCTAGAGGGCGGGCTGTTTTTT
NA,TRBD1,TRBJ1-2,TRBV28,CASADRGLSGYTF,TGTGCCAGCGCCGACAGGGGGCTATCTGGCTACACCTTC
once,NA,TRBJ2-3,TRBV10-1,CASSPSLPSTDTQYF,TGCGCCAGCAGCCCTAGCCTGCCTAGCACAGATACGCAGTATTTT
NA,NA,TRBJ1-2,TRBV5-4,CASSLRVGPGNYGYTF,TGTGCCAGCAGCTTACGGGTAGGGCCGGGTAACTATGGCTACACCTTC
NA,NA,TRBJ2-7,TRBV6-5,CASAPRGLYEQYF,TGTGCCAGTGCCCCCAGGGGTTTATACGAGCAGTACTTC
NA,NA,TRBJ2-7,TRBV4-1,CASSQATSYEQYF,TGCGCCAGCAGCCAAGCAACTAGCTACGAGCAGTACTTC
NA,TRBD2,TRBJ2-5,TRBV9,CASSEGTSGGYQETQYF,TGTGCCAGCAGCGAGGGGACTAGCGGAGGGTACCAAGAGACCCAGTACTTC
NA,NA,TRBJ2-6,TRBV11-2,CASSLERGSGANVLTF,TGTGCCAGCAGCCTCGAGAGGGGGTCAGGGGCCAACGTCCTGACTTTC
NA,TRBD1,TRBJ2-7,TRBV11-3,CASSLGTGTYEQYF,TGTGCCAGCAGCTTGGGGACAGGGACCTACGAGCAGTACTTC
NA,NA,TRBJ2-1,TRBV28,CASAGLVIGEQFF,TGTGCCAGCGCAGGCCTAGTGATTGGTGAGCAGTTCTTC
NA,TRBD1,TRBJ1-3,TRBV5-6,CASSTDMTRGPGNTIYF,TGTGCCAGCAGCACCGACATGACCAGGGGGCCTGGAAACACCATATATTTT
NA,TRBD1,TRBJ2-7,TRBV7-2,CASSSVQGQFYEQYF,TGTGCCAGCAGCTCGGTCCAGGGACAGTTCTACGAGCAGTACTTC
NA,TRBD2,TRBJ2-7,TRBV15,CATSRAPGTSGYYYEQYF,TGTGCCACCAGCAGAGCGCCCGGGACTAGCGGGTACTACTACGAGCAGTACTTC
NA,TRBD2,TRBJ2-3,TRBV7-9,CASSLGTSDTDTQYF,TGTGCCAGCAGCCTCGGGACTAGCGACACAGATACGCAGTATTTT
NA,TRBD1,TRBJ1-4,TRBV5-1,CASSLRDRGRRNEKLFF,TGCGCCAGCAGCTTAAGAGACAGGGGGCGCAGAAATGAAAAACTGTTTTTT
NA,NA,TRBJ2-3,TRBV4-3,CASSQILGSGSTDTQYF,TGCGCCAGCAGCCAAATCCTTGGGAGCGGGAGCACAGATACGCAGTATTTT
NA,NA,TRBJ2-1,TRBV5-1,CASSLELRVILNEQFF,TGCGCCAGCAGCTTGGAGTTGCGCGTGATCCTTAATGAGCAGTTCTTC